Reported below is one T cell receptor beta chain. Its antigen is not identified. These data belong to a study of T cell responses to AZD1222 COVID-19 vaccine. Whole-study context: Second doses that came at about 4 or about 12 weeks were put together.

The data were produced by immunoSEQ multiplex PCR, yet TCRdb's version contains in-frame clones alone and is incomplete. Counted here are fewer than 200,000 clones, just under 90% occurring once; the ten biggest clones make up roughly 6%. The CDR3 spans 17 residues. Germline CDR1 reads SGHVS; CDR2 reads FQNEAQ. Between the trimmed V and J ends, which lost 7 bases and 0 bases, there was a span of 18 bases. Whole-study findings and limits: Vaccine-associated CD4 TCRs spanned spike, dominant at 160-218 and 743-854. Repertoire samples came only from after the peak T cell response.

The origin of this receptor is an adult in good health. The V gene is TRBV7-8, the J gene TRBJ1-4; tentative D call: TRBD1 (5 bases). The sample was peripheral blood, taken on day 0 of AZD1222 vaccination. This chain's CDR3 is CASIPGHLVATNEKLFF. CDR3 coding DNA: TGTGCCAGCATCCCCGGACACCTAGTTGCAACTAATGAAAAACTGTTTTTT.